This T cell receptor (beta chain) was identified during a study of blood T cell dynamics during melanoma immunotherapy. Overall study: Metastatic melanoma patients received first-line pembrolizumab or nivolumab plus ipilimumab.

Described time point: week 3, after first cycle of checkpoint inhibitor. At 12 weeks after first infusion, RECIST 1.1 defined response for most patients. Every bulk PBMC sample received the same 350 ng of DNA. Clones were read by immunoSEQ multiplex PCR, and TCRdb kept only the in-frame ones, dropping some. This table holds roughly 11,000 clones, approximately 90% found once. Germline-derived CDR1 and CDR2 are SGHDT and YYEEEE. CDR3 size: 15 residues. The V end was cut by 4 bases, the J end by 2 bases, with 13 bases between. The source material was blood, sampled from a patient treated with checkpoint blockade. The sequence was collected from a human donor with melanoma. The chain links TRBV5-6 to TRBJ2-1; the D gene is possibly TRBD1 (7 bases). The CDR3: CASSVGGTAYNEQFF. CDR3 coding DNA: TGTGCCAGCAGCGTCGGAGGGACAGCCTACAATGAGCAGTTCTTC.